Reported below is one TCR beta chain. Antigen: not known. The table came from immunoSEQ multiplex PCR; TCRdb's copy has only in-frame clones and leaves some out. This sample has about 90,000 clones, with roughly nine tenths found just once. These data belong to a study of OX40 agonist ivuxolimab in advanced cancers. About the study: The patients got ivuxolimab, which is an agonistic anti-OX40 (CD134) antibody. Partial responses were recorded for three patients, including one with hepatocellular carcinoma and two with cutaneous melanoma. Study conclusions and caveats: Partial responders treated at 0.1-3.0 mg/kg exhibited clonal expansion among the lowest measured.

Germline CDR1 SGHDN, CDR2 FVKESK. The CDR3 is made up of 19 amino acids. With 5 bases clipped from V and 0 bases from J, the junction kept 16 bases outside the gene matches. Autoimmune disease history or systemic immunosuppression was exclusionary. This sequence originates from an adult with an advanced solid tumor such as melanoma, head and neck, liver or kidney cancer. V usage is TRBV14 and J usage is TRBJ1-5; TRBD1 matches 7 bases. This sample comprised CD4+ or CD8+ T cells sorted from blood, obtained in a trial of the OX40 agonist ivuxolimab. Written as DNA, the CDR3 is TGTGCCAGCAGCTCTCCCCCGGGACAGAGGTTTTATAGCAATCAGCCCCAGCATTTT. Encoded protein: CASSSPPGQRFYSNQPQHF.